The 29 T cell receptor beta chains presented below share a single source sample, sequenced in a study of shared T cell receptors in the human thymus. The data were produced by immunoSEQ multiplex PCR, yet TCRdb's version contains in-frame clones alone and is incomplete. The top ten clones hold 0.0095% to 0.012% of a sample with about 610,000 clones, around nine tenths of them seen once. In addition, the sample was reused for a study of human thymus T cells.

Specimen: thymocytes. These receptors were obtained from a boy under three years old with a congenital heart defect.

This chain links TRBV23-1 with TRBJ2-7; D is ambiguous. TRBV23-1 counts as an open reading frame of uncertain function. V was pared by 11 bases and J by 6 bases, with 17 bases between. The CDR3 contains 12 residues. This CDR3 is CAPFFGPLEQYF. CDR3 DNA sequence: TGCGCCCCCTTCTTTGGGCCCCTCGAGCAGTACTTC.

The gene calls are TRBV7-8 and TRBJ2-7, with TRBD1 matching over 8 bases. Germline V gene data show CDR1 as SGHVS and CDR2 as FQNEAQ. J was trimmed by 0 bases and V by 1 base; bases with no gene match: 5. This CDR3 is built from 16 residues. CDR3 protein: CASSLDRTGISYEQYF. The DNA for the CDR3 is TGTGCCAGCAGCTTAGATAGGACAGGGATCTCCTACGAGCAGTACTTC.

The rearrangement uses TRBV10-3 and TRBJ1-2, with 9 bases matching TRBD1. V shed 10 bases and J 1 base; nucleotides not matched to a gene: 10. The CDR3 runs 15 residues. Germline V gives CDR1 ENHRY, CDR2 SYGVKD. CDR3 bases: TGTGCCAGCTTGGGGGACAGGGCGAATAACTATGGCTACACCTTC. It is translated as CASLGDRANNYGYTF.

The J gene is TRBJ2-7, the V gene TRBV28; D remains ambiguous. V lost 6 bases, J lost 2 bases, and 14 bases lay in between. The CDR3 runs 14 residues. The V gene's germline CDR1 is MDHEN and CDR2 SYDVKM. CDR3 residues: CASRSDAAPYEQYF. Here the CDR3 DNA reads TGTGCCAGCAGGAGTGACGCGGCCCCCTACGAGCAGTACTTC.

The chain has TRBV28 and TRBJ2-1; no clear D gene. V lost 5 bases to trimming and J lost 0 bases, with 14 bases between them. Germline V gene data show CDR1 as MDHEN and CDR2 as SYDVKM. This CDR3 has 16 residues. CDR3 sequence (DNA): TGTGCCAGCAGTCACCGGATAGCCTACTCCTACAATGAGCAGTTCTTC. This translates into CASSHRIAYSYNEQFF.

The table lists this clone with a count of one. The chain has TRBV5-4 and TRBJ2-1, with a weak D call TRBD2 (6 bases). CDR1 and CDR2 (germline): SGHNT, YYREEE (reference sequence). CDR3 length equals 16 residues. The V end was cut by 6 bases, the J end by 3 bases, with 19 bases between. The CDR3: CASTWGGKQRYNEQFF. As DNA, the CDR3 is TGTGCCAGCACCTGGGGCGGGAAGCAACGCTACAATGAGCAGTTCTTC.

This chain links TRBV28 with TRBJ2-7, with TRBD2 matching over 11 bases. The germline CDR1 and CDR2 sequences are MDHEN and SYDVKM. Trimming removed 8 bases from V and 5 bases from J; junction bases left unmatched: 17. This CDR3 has 17 residues. CDR3 DNA sequence: TGTGCCAGCTCCCTTAGGGGTGGGACTAGCGGTCCTGACGAGCAGTACTTC. It yields the protein CASSLRGGTSGPDEQYF.

This rearrangement joins TRBV2 to TRBJ2-7, with TRBD1 matching over 8 bases. Germline V gene data show CDR1 as SNHLY and CDR2 as FYNNEI. V shed 0 bases and J 6 bases; nucleotides not matched to a gene: 13. CDR3 length equals 17 residues. The CDR3 sequence: CASSEADGTGSTGEQYF. The CDR3 nucleotides are TGTGCCAGCAGTGAAGCCGACGGGACAGGCTCAACGGGCGAGCAGTACTTC.

This sequence joins TRBV6-1 and TRBJ1-2, with D possibly matching TRBD1 (6 bases). The V end was cut by 2 bases, the J end by 8 bases, with 12 bases between. The CDR3 loop spans 13 amino acids. Germline CDR1 is MNHNS and CDR2 is SASEGT. The CDR3 sequence is CASSERDRPGYTF. CDR3 DNA: TGTGCCAGCAGTGAACGAGACAGGCCGGGCTACACCTTC.

The chain uses TRBV5-8 and TRBJ2-7; D is unresolved. The ends were cut back, 6 bases at V and 3 bases at J, with 19 bases in the middle. The germline V gene encodes CDR1 SGHTS and CDR2 YDEGEE. The CDR3 totals 15 residues. The CDR3, as DNA: TGTGCCAGCACGGATTGGGCCCGTCACTTCTACGAGCAGTACTTC. Translated: CASTDWARHFYEQYF. Combining the CDR3 with reference TRBV5-8 and TRBJ2-7 gives the whole variable domain EAGVTQSPTHLIKTRGQQATLRCSPISGHTSVYWYQQALGLGLQFLLWYDEGEERNRGNFPPRFSGRQFPNYSSELNVNALELEDSALYLCASTDWARHFYEQYFGPGTRLTVT.

This clone is a singleton in its sample. The gene calls are TRBV7-2 and TRBJ2-1, with D possibly TRBD2 on 5 matching bases. The CDR3 contains 14 residues. CDR1 and CDR2 (germline): SGHTA, FQGNSA. With 0 bases removed from V and 10 bases from J, the gap between germline ends came to 13 bases. The CDR3 DNA reads TGTGCCAGCAGCTTAGCATGGCGGGTAGTGGAGCAGTTCTTC. It codes for CASSLAWRVVEQFF.

The genes are TRBV5-6 and TRBJ1-5; TRBD1 agrees at 7 bases. CDR1 SGHDT and CDR2 YYEEEE come from the germline V gene. V lost 2 bases to trimming and J lost 0 bases; unmatched junction nucleotides: 8. CDR3 length: 17 residues. The CDR3 loop reads CASSLAGTDHSNQPQHF. CDR3 coding DNA: TGTGCCAGCAGCTTAGCAGGGACAGATCATAGCAATCAGCCCCAGCATTTT.

A note on this clone: Other DNA sequences of this sample code for an identical CDR3. Here the CDR3 reads CAGLGPTPMNTEAFF. The CDR3, as DNA: TGTGCCGGACTCGGTCCCACCCCCATGAACACTGAAGCTTTCTTT. The chain combines TRBV2 with TRBJ1-1; the D is unclear. CDR3 length: 15 residues. The germline gives CDR1 SNHLY, CDR2 FYNNEI. V lost 11 bases and J lost 0, with 19 bases in between.

The CDR3 bases are TGCAGCGTAGACCGGGACAGGGGCGACAATGAGCAGTTCTTC. Amino acid sequence: CSVDRDRGDNEQFF. The chain couples TRBV29-1 to TRBJ2-1; 10 positions agree with TRBD1. V gave up 6 bases and J gave up 5 bases; unmatched junction bases: 7. The length of the CDR3 is 14 residues. Germline V CDR1 and CDR2: SQVTM, ANQGSEA.

The chain is built from TRBV7-3 and TRBJ2-3, with 11 bases that match TRBD1. This CDR3 comprises 17 residues. The trim removed 5 bases at V and 4 bases at J, leaving 11 bases unmatched. Germline V gives CDR1 SGHTA, CDR2 FQGTGA. The CDR3 sequence is CASSQIPRTGGPDTQYF. CDR3 DNA sequence: TGTGCCAGCAGCCAAATTCCGAGGACAGGGGGCCCAGATACGCAGTATTTT.

The chain employs TRBV7-2 and TRBJ1-2; tentative D call: TRBD1 (5 bases). The ends were cut back, 3 bases at V and 6 bases at J, with 14 bases in the middle. Germline CDR1 is SGHTA and CDR2 is FQGNSA. The CDR3 length is 14 residues. The CDR3 spells CASSLPAGGDGYTF. CDR3 coding DNA: TGTGCCAGCAGCTTGCCGGCGGGAGGGGATGGCTACACCTTC.

CDR3 in amino acids: CASSELLQGGYTF. CDR3 sequence (DNA): TGTGCCAGCAGTGAATTATTGCAGGGTGGCTACACCTTC. The genes are TRBV25-1 and TRBJ1-2, with TRBD1 as a possible D gene (5 bases). The germline V and J ends were trimmed by 1 base and 7 bases, with 10 bases remaining between them. Looked up from germline, CDR1 is MGHDK and CDR2 is SYGVNS. The CDR3 spans 13 residues.

This clone was counted between two and nine times. The rearrangement links TRBV11-2 to TRBJ2-1; 8 nucleotides match TRBD2. The CDR3 sequence is 18 residues long. In germline, CDR1 is SGHAT, CDR2 FQNNGV. The trim removed 3 bases at V and 5 bases at J, leaving 15 bases unmatched. The CDR3 region is CASSFSKSSGRINNEQFF. The CDR3 DNA sequence: TGTGCCAGCAGCTTTAGCAAGTCGAGCGGGAGAATCAACAATGAGCAGTTCTTC.

The rearrangement joins TRBV19 to TRBJ2-1, with 11 bases fitting TRBD2. Germline CDR1 reads LNHDA; CDR2 reads SQIVND (reference sequence). Trimming removed 7 bases from V and 4 bases from J; junction bases left unmatched: 6. The CDR3 runs 15 residues. This chain's CDR3 is CASTRTSGGYNEQFF. In DNA, the CDR3 is TGTGCCAGTACCCGAACTAGCGGGGGTTACAATGAGCAGTTCTTC.

The rearrangement joins TRBV4-2 to TRBJ2-3; no clear D. Trimming shortened V by 0 bases and J by 2 bases, and 9 bases separated the two germline ends. The germline CDR1 and CDR2 sequences are LGHNA and YNFKEQ. The CDR3 totals 15 residues. The CDR3 DNA is TGTGCCAGCAGCCAAGAAGTGAGAATCACAGATACGCAGTATTTT. It yields the protein CASSQEVRITDTQYF.

The rearrangement uses TRBV29-1 and TRBJ1-4; D remains ambiguous. Looked up from germline, CDR1 is SQVTM and CDR2 is ANQGSEA. Trimming took 6 bases from V and 8 from J, leaving 22 bases between them. The CDR3 is 15 residues long. Here the CDR3 reads CSVATGGRLDEKLFF. For the CDR3, the DNA is TGCAGCGTCGCAACGGGAGGCAGACTGGACGAAAAACTGTTTTTT.

The chain is built from TRBV7-6 and TRBJ2-3, with 10 nucleotides matching TRBD1. With 2 bases clipped from V and 2 bases from J, the junction kept 10 bases outside the gene matches. This CDR3 spans 18 amino acids. The V gene's germline CDR1 is SGHVS and CDR2 FNYEAQ. The CDR3: CASSLRTGGRSITDTQYF. DNA for the CDR3: TGTGCCAGCAGCTTACGGACAGGGGGGAGGTCAATCACAGATACGCAGTATTTT.

The CDR3 is CASSSSGDLAKNIQYF. The CDR3 DNA reads TGTGCCAGCAGTTCCTCAGGGGACCTAGCCAAAAACATTCAGTACTTC. The chain uses TRBV28 and TRBJ2-4; D may be TRBD1 (6 bases). The CDR3 length is 16 residues. The V end was cut by 4 bases, the J end by 0 bases, with 13 bases between. Germline V lookup: CDR1 MDHEN, CDR2 SYDVKM.

V is TRBV6-1 and J is TRBJ2-7, with TRBD2 matching 9 bases. The ends lost 7 bases at V and 2 bases at J; junction bases unmatched: 9. CDR1 and CDR2 from the germline V gene are MNHNS and SASEGT. There are 15 residues in the CDR3. In nucleotides, the CDR3 is TGTGCCAGCACCTCCCCAGCGGGGGGACCCTACGAGCAGTACTTC. It yields the protein CASTSPAGGPYEQYF.

The CDR3 coding sequence is TGCGCCAGCAGCCAAGCTACGGGGAACTCGGGAGGAAACACCATATATTTT. Protein product: CASSQATGNSGGNTIYF. The chain uses TRBV4-1 and TRBJ1-3; D remains unclear. The germline V and J ends were trimmed by 1 base and 4 bases, with 17 bases remaining between them. The CDR3 is 17 amino acids. Germline loops: CDR1 MGHRA, CDR2 YSYEKL.

The chain employs TRBV28 and TRBJ2-7; 9 nucleotides match TRBD2. J lost 2 bases, V lost 7 bases, and 6 bases had no gene match. Germline V gene data show CDR1 as MDHEN and CDR2 as SYDVKM. This CDR3 has 14 residues. This CDR3 is CASTTGTSPYEQYF. The CDR3 DNA reads as TGTGCCAGCACCACCGGGACTAGCCCCTACGAGCAGTACTTC. Full variable domain (missing parts from reference TRBV28 and TRBJ2-7): DVKVTQSSRYLVKRTGEKVFLECVQDMDHENMFWYRQDPGLGLRLIYFSYDVKMKEKGDIPEGYSVSREKKERFSLILESASTNQTSMYLCASTTGTSPYEQYFGPGTRLTVT.

This chain links TRBV28 with TRBJ2-7; perhaps TRBD2 as D (6 bases). V was pared by 7 bases and J by 4 bases, with 20 bases between. Looked up from germline, CDR1 is MDHEN and CDR2 is SYDVKM. This CDR3 is built from 15 residues. The CDR3, as DNA: TGTGCCAGCACCATGGAGGGGACCCTGAGTTACGAGCAGTACTTC. Translation gives CASTMEGTLSYEQYF.

The rearrangement joins TRBV7-9 to TRBJ1-2, with D maybe TRBD1 (5 bases). The ends were cut back, 8 bases at V and 8 bases at J, with 18 bases in the middle. This CDR3 is 13 amino acids long. Germline V gene sequence: CDR1 SEHNR, CDR2 FQNEAQ (reference sequence). CDR3 region: CASPGSGSGGYTF. The DNA of the CDR3 is TGTGCCAGCCCCGGTTCGGGTTCAGGGGGCTACACCTTC.

The sample holds one count of this clone. This chain uses TRBV13 with TRBJ2-7; TRBD2 might be the D (5 bases). CDR3 length: 13 amino acids. Trimming left V 3 bases short and J 4 bases short, with 10 bases between. CDR1 and CDR2 from the germline V gene are PRHDT and FYEKMQ (reference sequence). In nucleotides, the CDR3 is TGTGCCAGCAGCTTGGAGGTCCGTTACGAGCAGTACTTC. Its protein is CASSLEVRYEQYF.